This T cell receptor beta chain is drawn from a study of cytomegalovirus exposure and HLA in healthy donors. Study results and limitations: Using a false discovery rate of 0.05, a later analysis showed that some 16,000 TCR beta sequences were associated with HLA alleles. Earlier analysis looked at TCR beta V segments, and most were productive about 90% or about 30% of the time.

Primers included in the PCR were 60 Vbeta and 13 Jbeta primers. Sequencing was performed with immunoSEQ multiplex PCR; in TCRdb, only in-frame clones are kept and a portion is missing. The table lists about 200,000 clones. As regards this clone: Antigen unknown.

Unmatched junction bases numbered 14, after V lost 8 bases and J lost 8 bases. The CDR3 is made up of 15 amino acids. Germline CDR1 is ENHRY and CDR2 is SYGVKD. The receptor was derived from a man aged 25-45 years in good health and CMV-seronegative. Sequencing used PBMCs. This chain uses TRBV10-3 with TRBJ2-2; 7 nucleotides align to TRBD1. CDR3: CAIAGTVPNSGELFF. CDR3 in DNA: TGTGCCATCGCCGGGACAGTTCCCAATAGTGGGGAGCTGTTTTTT.